These 8 T cell receptor beta chains originate from one sample sequenced in a study of blood T cells in healthy people across ages. A second PCR of roughly 7 to 11 cycles used a sample-barcoded 5' primer and a J-beta primer mix. TCRdb reprocessed the 5' RACE reads via MiXCR and lists one record per CDR3 protein. The sample records hundreds of thousands of distinct CDR3 sequences, roughly 44% being singletons. What was sequenced was blood. The receptor source for this set is a man aged 55 to 70 in good health.

The chain carries TRBV7-2 and TRBJ1-5, with D unresolved. V lost 1 base, J lost 4 bases, and 5 bases lay in between. Germline CDR1 is SGHTA and CDR2 is FQGNSA. This CDR3 contains 13 residues. CDR3 DNA sequence: TGTGCCAGCAGCTTAGAGCAAAATCAGCCCCAGCATTTT. It specifies CASSLEQNQPQHF. Using reference TRBV7-2 and TRBJ1-5 for the parts outside the CDR3, the full variable domain is GAGVSQSPSNKVTEKGKDVELRCDPISGHTALYWYRQSLGQGLEFLIYFQGNSAPDKSGLPSDRFSAERTGGSVSTLTIQRTQQEDSAVYLCASSLEQNQPQHFGDGTRLSIL.

Only a few counts were recorded for this clonotype. V gene TRBV4-2 combines with J gene TRBJ2-1; 10 bases match TRBD2. V trimming: 5 bases; J trimming: 4 bases; junction bases outside the gene matches: 5. Germline V lookup: CDR1 LGHNA, CDR2 YNFKEQ. CDR3 length: 15 residues. The CDR3, as DNA: TGTGCCAGCAGCGCACTAGCGGGGAGTTACAATGAGCAGTTCTTC. Protein sequence: CASSALAGSYNEQFF.

This clonotype occurred a few times. The rearrangement joins TRBV20-1 to TRBJ1-6; D is unresolved. The germline CDR1 and CDR2 sequences are DFQATT and SNEGSKA (reference sequence). The CDR3 has 14 amino acids. The V gene lost 6 bases and the J gene lost 6 bases, with 15 bases spanning the gap. CDR3: CSAGRGQLNSPLHF. For the CDR3, the DNA is TGCAGTGCCGGGAGAGGTCAACTTAATTCACCCCTCCACTTT.

CDR3 residues: CASSLRVWDRPSEQYF. Written as DNA, the CDR3 is TGTGCCAGCAGCCTCAGAGTTTGGGACAGGCCCAGCGAGCAGTACTTC. The chain links TRBV7-2 to TRBJ2-7, with 8 bases lining up with TRBD1. The V gene end was trimmed by 5 bases and the J gene end by 6 bases; junction bases not matched to a gene: 15. This CDR3 has 16 amino acids. In germline, CDR1 is SGHTA, CDR2 FQGNSA.

The V gene is TRBV3-1, the J gene TRBJ1-2; no clear D. From germline, CDR1 is LGHDT and CDR2 YNNKEL (reference sequence). Trimming left V 4 bases short and J 6 bases short, with 9 bases between. The CDR3 has 12 amino acids. DNA of the CDR3: TGTGCCAGCAGCCTAGGACTAAATGGCTACACCTTC. It is translated as CASSLGLNGYTF.

This clonotype turned up a few times. The gene calls are TRBV11-1 and TRBJ2-3, with 10 bases aligning to TRBD1. CDR3 length equals 16 residues. J lost 0 bases, V lost 0 bases, and 0 bases had no gene match. CDR1 is SGHAT and CDR2 is FQDESV in the germline V gene (reference sequence). CDR3 sequence: CASSLADRGSTDTQYF. The CDR3 bases are TGTGCCAGCAGCTTAGCGGACAGGGGGAGCACAGATACGCAGTATTTT.

Details on this clonotype: Germline is not matched at one junction end, which may reflect a read error. V is TRBV12-3 or TRBV12-4 and J is TRBJ2-3; D is possibly TRBD1 or TRBD2 (5 bases each). This CDR3 has 13 residues. CDR3 protein: CANSFDGADTQYF. CDR3 DNA: TGTGCCAACAGTTTCGACGGGGCGGATACGCAGTATTTT.

The gene calls are TRBV6-5 and TRBJ2-1; perhaps D is TRBD1 or TRBD2 (7 bases each). This CDR3 is 18 amino acids long. V was trimmed by 2 bases and J by 8 bases, leaving 25 bases between them. Germline lookup yields CDR1 MNHEY and CDR2 SVGAGI. For the CDR3, the DNA is TGTGCCAGCAGTTACGCGCCCATTCGCGGGGAGGGGGCATATGAGCAGTTCTTC. This encodes CASSYAPIRGEGAYEQFF.